Below are 13 T cell receptor beta chains sequenced from a single sample in a study of blood T cell repertoires in COVID-19. Sequenced by immunoSEQ multiplex PCR; TCRdb stores in-frame clones only, minus some. The sample lists some 150,000 clones; roughly 84% were seen once. The sequencing input was peripheral blood. The receptor set was obtained from a woman between 45 and 60 years old in a cohort sampled during active or convalescent COVID-19.

The gene calls are TRBV10-3 and TRBJ2-5; 10 bases line up with TRBD1. V lost 6 bases, J lost 5 bases, and 3 bases stayed unmatched. CDR3 length: 13 residues. CDR1 is ENHRY and CDR2 is SYGVKD in the germline V gene. CDR3 nucleotide sequence: TGTGCCATCAGGGGACAGGGGAGGGAGACCCAGTACTTC. It specifies CAIRGQGRETQYF.

This rearrangement joins TRBV2 to TRBJ2-3; D may be TRBD2 (6 bases). Germline values: CDR1 SNHLY, CDR2 FYNNEI. The CDR3 extends over 12 amino acids. V lost 3 bases and J lost 14, with 15 bases in between. In DNA, the CDR3 is TGTGCCAGCAGTGATAGGGACTCTTTATGGTATTTT. It yields the protein CASSDRDSLWYF.

The chain links TRBV4-2 to TRBJ2-3, with TRBD2 matching 8 bases. Trimming at V came to 1 base and at J to 6 bases, leaving 12 bases not matched to a gene. CDR3 length equals 17 residues. In germline, CDR1 is LGHNA, CDR2 YNFKEQ. The CDR3 DNA follows: TGTGCCAGCAGCCAAGTGGCGAGCGGGGGCCCCGAGGATACGCAGTATTTT. Translation gives CASSQVASGGPEDTQYF.

In DNA, the CDR3 is TGTGCCTGGAGGGGGCAGGGCACCGGGGAGCTGTTTTTT. It is translated as CAWRGQGTGELFF. The V and J genes are TRBV30 and TRBJ2-2; tentative D call: TRBD1 (5 bases). Trimming stripped 3 bases from V and 4 bases from J, with 9 bases between. The CDR3 has 13 residues. Germline loops: CDR1 GTSNPN, CDR2 SVGIG (reference sequence).

The V call is TRBV6-2 or TRBV6-3, the J call TRBJ2-5; 9 nucleotides align to TRBD2. There are 16 residues in the CDR3. Germline V CDR1 and CDR2: MNHEY, SVGEGT. V lost 4 bases, J lost 4 bases, and 10 bases stayed unmatched. The CDR3 coding sequence is TGTGCCAGCAGTTTTCATAGCGGGGGTGAGGGAGAGACCCAGTACTTC. Its translation is CASSFHSGGEGETQYF.

This clone was seen more than once but under ten times. The genes are TRBV6-1 and TRBJ1-2; D perhaps matches TRBD1 (5 bases). Trimming left V 3 bases short and J 5 bases short, with 16 bases between. The germline V gene encodes CDR1 MNHNS and CDR2 SASEGT. The CDR3 contains 15 residues. The CDR3 bases are TGTGCCAGCAGTGATGGTAGGACACGTCAGTATGGCTACACCTTC. This codes for CASSDGRTRQYGYTF.

V is TRBV7-2 and J is TRBJ2-3, with 8 bases identical to TRBD2. There are 15 residues in the CDR3. CDR1 is SGHTA and CDR2 is FQGNSA in the germline V gene. The ends lost 4 bases at V and 0 bases at J; junction bases unmatched: 3. CDR3: CASSSQRGSTDTQYF. The CDR3 DNA is TGTGCCAGCAGCTCCCAGCGGGGGAGCACAGATACGCAGTATTTT.

This clone turned up a few times. The V call is TRBV6-5, the J call TRBJ2-3; TRBD2 aligns across 11 bases. The CDR3 loop spans 15 amino acids. The trim removed 6 bases at V and 3 bases at J, leaving 5 bases unmatched. CDR1 is MNHEY, CDR2 SVGAGI, per germline. The CDR3 DNA is TGTGCCAGCAGAGTACTAGCGGGGGAAACAGATACGCAGTATTTT. It yields the protein CASRVLAGETDTQYF.

This chain connects TRBV14 to TRBJ1-4, with 9 nucleotides matching TRBD1. This CDR3 spans 15 amino acids. Germline CDR1 is SGHDN and CDR2 is FVKESK. Trimming at V came to 4 bases and at J to 6 bases, leaving 6 bases not matched to a gene. This chain's CDR3 is CASSLRTGAYEKLFF. The CDR3 coding sequence is TGTGCCAGCAGCCTCCGGACAGGGGCATATGAAAAACTGTTTTTT. Complete variable domain (other parts from reference TRBV14 and TRBJ1-4): EAGVTQFPSHSVIEKGQTVTLRCDPISGHDNLYWYRRVMGKEIKFLLHFVKESKQDESGMPNNRFLAERTGGTYSTLKVQPAELEDSGVYFCASSLRTGAYEKLFFGSGTQLSVL.

J is TRBJ1-2 and V is TRBV9, with 8 nucleotides matching TRBD1. CDR3 length: 15 residues. CDR1 and CDR2 from the germline V gene are SGDLS and YYNGEE. V shed 4 bases and J 6 bases; nucleotides not matched to a gene: 11. This CDR3 is CASSPEGGTGNGYTF. The CDR3 DNA reads as TGTGCCAGCAGCCCAGAGGGTGGGACAGGAAATGGCTACACCTTC.

The chain recombines TRBV6-6 with TRBJ1-6; D is possibly TRBD1 (5 bases). CDR1 is MNHNY, CDR2 SVGAGI, per germline (reference sequence). The V end was cut by 7 bases, the J end by 11 bases, with 12 bases between. The CDR3 contains 12 residues. The CDR3 DNA sequence: TGTGCCAGCATCTCGGAGGGGCCACCCCTCCACTTT. It yields the protein CASISEGPPLHF.

V is TRBV27 and J is TRBJ1-2; TRBD1 aligns across 8 bases. The CDR3 is made up of 17 amino acids. Germline loops: CDR1 MNHEY, CDR2 SMNVEV (reference sequence). V dropped 6 bases and J dropped 9; count of bases not matched to a gene: 21. CDR3 DNA sequence: TGTGCCAGCAGACCCCGACAGGGGCGGAGACCCCTGGGAAGCTACACCTTC. Its translation is CASRPRQGRRPLGSYTF.

This chain joins TRBV11-2 and TRBJ2-2, with a possible D match to TRBD1 (6 bases). Between the trimmed V and J ends, which lost 5 bases and 0 bases, there was a span of 13 bases. This CDR3 has 16 residues. Germline V gene data show CDR1 as SGHAT and CDR2 as FQNNGV. The CDR3 sequence: CASSTRGGTNTGELFF. The CDR3 nucleotides read TGTGCCAGCAGCACCAGGGGCGGTACGAACACCGGGGAGCTGTTTTTT.